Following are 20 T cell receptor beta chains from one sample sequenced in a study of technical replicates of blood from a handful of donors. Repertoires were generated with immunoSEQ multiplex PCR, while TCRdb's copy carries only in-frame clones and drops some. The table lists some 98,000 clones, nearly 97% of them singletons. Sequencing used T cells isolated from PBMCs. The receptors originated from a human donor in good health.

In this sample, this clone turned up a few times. CDR3 in amino acids: CASSSDRGGWGYTF. CDR3 coding DNA: TGTGCCAGCAGCTCGGACAGGGGAGGTTGGGGCTACACCTTC. V gene TRBV5-8 combines with J gene TRBJ1-2; 9 nucleotides line up with TRBD1. Trimming at V came to 3 bases and at J to 8 bases, leaving 8 bases not matched to a gene. Germline V CDR1 and CDR2: SGHTS, YDEGEE. The CDR3 runs to 14 residues.

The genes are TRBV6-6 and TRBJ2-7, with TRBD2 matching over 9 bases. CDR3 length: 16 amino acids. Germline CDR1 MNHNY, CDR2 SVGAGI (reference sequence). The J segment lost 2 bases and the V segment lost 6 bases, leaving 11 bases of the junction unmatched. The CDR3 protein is CASSRLEGLAPYEQYF. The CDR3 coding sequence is TGTGCCAGCAGCCGATTAGAGGGACTAGCTCCCTACGAGCAGTACTTC.

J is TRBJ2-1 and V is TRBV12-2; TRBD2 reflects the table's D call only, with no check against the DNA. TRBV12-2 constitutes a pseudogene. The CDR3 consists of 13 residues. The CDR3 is CASRLARFGEQFF. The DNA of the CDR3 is TGTGCAAGTCGCTTAGCGCGGTTCGGTGAGCAGTTCTTC.

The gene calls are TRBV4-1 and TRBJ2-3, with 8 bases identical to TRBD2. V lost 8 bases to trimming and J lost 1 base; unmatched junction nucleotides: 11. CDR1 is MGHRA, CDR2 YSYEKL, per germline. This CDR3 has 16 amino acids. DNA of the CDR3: TGCGCCAGCTGTGATTATGCGGGGGGATGCACAGATACGCAGTATTTT. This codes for CASCDYAGGCTDTQYF.

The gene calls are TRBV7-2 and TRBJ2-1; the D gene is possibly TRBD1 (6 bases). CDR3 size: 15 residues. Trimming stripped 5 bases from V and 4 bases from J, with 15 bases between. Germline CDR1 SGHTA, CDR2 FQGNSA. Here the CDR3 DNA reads TGTGCCAGCAGCCGTCTGCTAGGGGGTTACAATGAGCAGTTCTTC. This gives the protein CASSRLLGGYNEQFF.

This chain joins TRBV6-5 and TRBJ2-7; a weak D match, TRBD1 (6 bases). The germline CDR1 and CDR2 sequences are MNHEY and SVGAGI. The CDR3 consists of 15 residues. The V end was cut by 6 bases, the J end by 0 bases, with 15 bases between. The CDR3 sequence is CASRPTGFSSYEQYF. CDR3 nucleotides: TGTGCCAGCAGACCAACAGGGTTTAGCTCCTACGAGCAGTACTTC.

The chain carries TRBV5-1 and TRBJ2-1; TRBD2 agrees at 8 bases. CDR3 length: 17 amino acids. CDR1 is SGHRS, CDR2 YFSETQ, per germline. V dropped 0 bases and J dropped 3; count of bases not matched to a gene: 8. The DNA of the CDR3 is TGCGCCAGCAGCTTGGATAACACGGGGGGGATCTACAATGAGCAGTTCTTC. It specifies CASSLDNTGGIYNEQFF.

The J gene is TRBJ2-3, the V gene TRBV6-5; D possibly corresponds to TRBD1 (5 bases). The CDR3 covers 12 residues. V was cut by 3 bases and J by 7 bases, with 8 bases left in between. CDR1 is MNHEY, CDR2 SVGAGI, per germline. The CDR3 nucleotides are TGTGCCAGCAGTTATTCAGGGAATACGCAGTATTTT. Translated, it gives CASSYSGNTQYF.

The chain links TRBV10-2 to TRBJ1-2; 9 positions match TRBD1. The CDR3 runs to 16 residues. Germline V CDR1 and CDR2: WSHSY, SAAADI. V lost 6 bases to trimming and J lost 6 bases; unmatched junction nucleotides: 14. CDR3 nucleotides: TGCGCCAGCAGAGAATCCGGGACAGGGACTCTTGATGGCTACACCTTC. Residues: CASRESGTGTLDGYTF.

The chain's CDR3 is CASSYGEQGARQPQHF. The CDR3 DNA sequence: TGTGCCAGCAGTTACGGGGAACAGGGGGCTCGTCAGCCCCAGCATTTT. The chain is built from TRBV6-6 and TRBJ1-5; 9 bases fit TRBD1. In germline, CDR1 is MNHNY, CDR2 SVGAGI (reference sequence). There are 16 residues in the CDR3. Germline trimming cut 2 bases from V and 6 bases from J; bases unmatched to any gene: 8.

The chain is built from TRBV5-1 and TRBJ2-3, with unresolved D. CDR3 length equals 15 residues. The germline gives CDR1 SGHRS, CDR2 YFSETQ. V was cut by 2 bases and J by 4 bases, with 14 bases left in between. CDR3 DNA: TGCGCCAGCAGCTTACAGTCGCCTGGCGCAGATACGCAGTATTTT. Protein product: CASSLQSPGADTQYF.

Here the CDR3 DNA reads TGTGCCAGCAGCCTCCGGAGGCTAGCGGTGAACACCGGGGAGCTGTTTTTT. Translation gives CASSLRRLAVNTGELFF. This chain joins TRBV7-9 and TRBJ2-2; 7 bases fit TRBD2. V lost 5 bases to trimming and J lost 1 base; unmatched junction nucleotides: 10. The germline V gene has CDR1 SEHNR and CDR2 FQNEAQ (reference sequence). The CDR3 covers 17 residues.

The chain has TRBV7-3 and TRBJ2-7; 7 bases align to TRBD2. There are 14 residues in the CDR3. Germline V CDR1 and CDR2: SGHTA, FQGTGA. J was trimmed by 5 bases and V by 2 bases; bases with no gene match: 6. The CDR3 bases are TGTGCCAGCAGCTTATCTGGGGGGGGAGACGAGCAGTACTTC. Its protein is CASSLSGGGDEQYF.

CDR3 coding DNA: TGTGCCAACTACCTTGAGGGTGAGCAGTTCTTC. As protein: CANYLEGEQFF. The rearrangement joins TRBV6-9 to TRBJ2-1; D is perhaps TRBD2 (5 bases). Germline V gene lookup returns CDR1 MNHGY and CDR2 SVAAGI. Trimming pared 10 bases from V and 9 bases from J, leaving 13 bases between. CDR3 size: 11 residues.

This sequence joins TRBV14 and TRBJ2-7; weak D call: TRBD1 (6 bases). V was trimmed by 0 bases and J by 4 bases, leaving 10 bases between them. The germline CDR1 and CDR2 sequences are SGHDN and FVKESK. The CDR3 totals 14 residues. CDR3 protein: CASSQDTGRYEQYF. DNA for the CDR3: TGTGCCAGCAGCCAAGATACAGGGCGTTACGAGCAGTACTTC. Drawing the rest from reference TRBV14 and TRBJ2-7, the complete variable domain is EAGVTQFPSHSVIEKGQTVTLRCDPISGHDNLYWYRRVMGKEIKFLLHFVKESKQDESGMPNNRFLAERTGGTYSTLKVQPAELEDSGVYFCASSQDTGRYEQYFGPGTRLTVT.

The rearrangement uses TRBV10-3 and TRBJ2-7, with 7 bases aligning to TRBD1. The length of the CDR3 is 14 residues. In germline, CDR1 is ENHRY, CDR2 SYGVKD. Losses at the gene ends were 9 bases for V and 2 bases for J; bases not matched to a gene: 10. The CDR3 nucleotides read TGTGCCATTAACCCGGGACAGCTTACCTACGAGCAGTACTTC. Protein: CAINPGQLTYEQYF.

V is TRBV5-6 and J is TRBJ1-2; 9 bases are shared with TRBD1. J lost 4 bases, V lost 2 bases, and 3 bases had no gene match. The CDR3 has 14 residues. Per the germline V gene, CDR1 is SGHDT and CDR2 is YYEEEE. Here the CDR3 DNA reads TGTGCCAGCAGCTTTTTGGACAGGGGCTATGGCTACACCTTC. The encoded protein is CASSFLDRGYGYTF.

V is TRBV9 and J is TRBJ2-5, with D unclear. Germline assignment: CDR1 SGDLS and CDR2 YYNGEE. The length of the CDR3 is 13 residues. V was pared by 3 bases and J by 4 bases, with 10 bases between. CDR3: CASSASGGETQYF. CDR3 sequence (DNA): TGTGCCAGCAGCGCCAGTGGTGGAGAGACCCAGTACTTC.

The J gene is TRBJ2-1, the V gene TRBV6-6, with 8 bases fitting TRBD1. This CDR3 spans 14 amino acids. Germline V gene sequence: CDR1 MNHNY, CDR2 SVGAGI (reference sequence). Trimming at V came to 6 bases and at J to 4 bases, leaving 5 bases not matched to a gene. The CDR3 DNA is TGTGCCAGCAGCCAGGACAGGGCTTACAATGAGCAGTTCTTC. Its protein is CASSQDRAYNEQFF.

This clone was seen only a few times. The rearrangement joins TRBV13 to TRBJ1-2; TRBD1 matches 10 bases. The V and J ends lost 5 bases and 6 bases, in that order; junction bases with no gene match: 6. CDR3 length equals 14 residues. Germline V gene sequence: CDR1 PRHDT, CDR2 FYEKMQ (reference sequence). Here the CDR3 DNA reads TGTGCCAGCAGCACCCGGGACAGGGGAAATGGCTACACCTTC. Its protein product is CASSTRDRGNGYTF.